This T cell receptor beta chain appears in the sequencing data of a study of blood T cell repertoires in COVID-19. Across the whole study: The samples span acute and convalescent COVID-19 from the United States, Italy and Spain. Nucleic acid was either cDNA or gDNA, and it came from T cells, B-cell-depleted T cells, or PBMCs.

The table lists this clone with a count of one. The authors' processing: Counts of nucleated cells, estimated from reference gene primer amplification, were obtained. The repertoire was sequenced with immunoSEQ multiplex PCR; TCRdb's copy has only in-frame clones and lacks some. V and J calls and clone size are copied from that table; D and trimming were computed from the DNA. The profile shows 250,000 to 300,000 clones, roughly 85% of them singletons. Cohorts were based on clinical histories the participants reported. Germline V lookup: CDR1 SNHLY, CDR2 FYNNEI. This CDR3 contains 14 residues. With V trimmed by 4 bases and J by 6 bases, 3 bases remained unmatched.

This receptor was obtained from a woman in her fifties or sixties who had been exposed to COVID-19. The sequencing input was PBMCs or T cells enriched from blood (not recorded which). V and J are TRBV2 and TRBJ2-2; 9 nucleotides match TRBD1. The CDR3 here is CASSVQGAAGELFF. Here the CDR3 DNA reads TGTGCCAGCAGTGTACAGGGGGCAGCCGGGGAGCTGTTTTTT.